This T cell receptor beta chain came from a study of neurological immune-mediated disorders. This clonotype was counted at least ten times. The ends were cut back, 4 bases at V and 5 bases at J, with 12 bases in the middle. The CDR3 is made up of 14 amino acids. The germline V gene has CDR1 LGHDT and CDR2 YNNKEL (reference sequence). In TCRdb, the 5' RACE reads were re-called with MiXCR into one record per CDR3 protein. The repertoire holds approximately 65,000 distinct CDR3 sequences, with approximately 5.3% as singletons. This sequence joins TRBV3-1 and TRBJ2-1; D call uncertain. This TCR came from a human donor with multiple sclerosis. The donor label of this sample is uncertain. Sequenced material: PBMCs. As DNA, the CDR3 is TGTGCCAGCAGCCCTCCGGAGAACCACAATGAGCAGTTCTTC. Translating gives CASSPPENHNEQFF.